Each of the 19 T cell receptor beta chains below was sequenced from the same sample in a study of cytomegalovirus exposure and HLA in healthy donors. 13 Jbeta primers and 60 Vbeta primers were used for the PCR. TCRdb keeps only in-frame clones here, not all; method: immunoSEQ multiplex PCR. The sample includes around 170,000 clones, 80% seen only once; the top ten take 1.5% to 2%. The sequenced sample was PBMCs. Source of these receptors: a woman aged 25 to 39 in good health and CMV-seronegative.

This chain links TRBV5-1 with TRBJ2-3; 14 bases fit TRBD2. Looked up from germline, CDR1 is SGHRS and CDR2 is YFSETQ. The trim removed 1 base at V and 5 bases at J, leaving 6 bases unmatched. The CDR3 is 17 residues long. The CDR3 sequence is CASSLRTSGGRRDTQYF. CDR3 coding DNA: TGCGCCAGCAGCTTGAGGACTAGCGGGGGGCGGAGAGATACGCAGTATTTT. Complete variable domain (other parts from reference TRBV5-1 and TRBJ2-3): KAGVTQTPRYLIKTRGQQVTLSCSPISGHRSVSWYQQTPGQGLQFLFEYFSETQRNKGNFPGRFSGRQFSNSRSEMNVSTLELGDSALYLCASSLRTSGGRRDTQYFGPGTRLTVL.

This clone occurred a few times. The chain links TRBV9 to TRBJ2-1; possible D gene TRBD2, 7 bases. The V and J ends lost 7 bases and 4 bases respectively, with 15 bases between them. The CDR3 contains 14 residues. The germline V gene has CDR1 SGDLS and CDR2 YYNGEE. The CDR3 spells CASGGLADYNEQFF. The CDR3 nucleotides are TGTGCCAGCGGGGGGCTAGCGGATTACAATGAGCAGTTCTTC.

The chain links TRBV29-1 to TRBJ2-7; a weak D match, TRBD2 (7 bases). The CDR3 extends over 13 amino acids. V shed 1 base and J shed 6 bases, with 13 bases lying between them. Germline values: CDR1 SQVTM, CDR2 ANQGSEA. The chain's CDR3 is CSVEVRGGGEQYF. The CDR3 DNA sequence: TGCAGCGTTGAAGTCCGAGGGGGGGGCGAGCAGTACTTC.

The chain combines TRBV10-3 with TRBJ2-5, with TRBD1 identical over 7 bases. This CDR3 has 18 amino acids. CDR1 is ENHRY and CDR2 is SYGVKD in the germline V gene. The ends lost 0 bases at V and 5 bases at J; junction bases unmatched: 15. The CDR3 DNA is TGTGCCATCAGTGAGTCGACAGGGACGTCCAGCTTTAGGGAGACCCAGTACTTC. Encoded protein: CAISESTGTSSFRETQYF.

The chain couples TRBV19 to TRBJ1-4; TRBD1 aligns across 9 bases. V lost 4 bases, J lost 6 bases, and 6 bases stayed unmatched. Per the germline V gene, CDR1 is LNHDA and CDR2 is SQIVND (reference sequence). The CDR3 runs to 15 residues. As DNA, the CDR3 is TGTGCCAGTAGTAGCGGTCGGACAGGGGATGAAAAACTGTTTTTT. It yields the protein CASSSGRTGDEKLFF.

This clone was seen a few times. This sequence joins TRBV6-5 and TRBJ1-2; TRBD1 might be the D (6 bases). Trimming stripped 1 base from V and 2 bases from J, with 8 bases between. Germline V lookup: CDR1 MNHEY, CDR2 SVGAGI. CDR3 length: 14 amino acids. CDR3 DNA sequence: TGTGCCAGCAGTTACTACCAGGGGAACTATGGCTACACCTTC. It specifies CASSYYQGNYGYTF.

The chain joins TRBV7-9 to TRBJ1-1; D may be TRBD1 (5 bases). Trimming removed 6 bases at V and 4 bases at J, with 21 bases between. Germline V gene lookup returns CDR1 SEHNR and CDR2 FQNEAQ (reference sequence). The CDR3 has 16 amino acids. This chain's CDR3 is CASSKGVKAPSTEAFF. The CDR3 DNA is TGTGCCAGCAGTAAAGGGGTTAAGGCCCCGAGCACTGAAGCTTTCTTT.

This chain uses TRBV29-1 with TRBJ2-3; 7 positions match TRBD2. The germline V gene encodes CDR1 SQVTM and CDR2 ANQGSEA. J lost 3 bases, V lost 4 bases, and 10 bases had no gene match. The CDR3 is 15 residues long. The CDR3 loop is CSVAGRSGVTDTQYF. The CDR3 DNA reads as TGCAGCGTTGCGGGTAGAAGCGGGGTGACAGATACGCAGTATTTT.

This clone is a singleton in its sample. The rearrangement joins TRBV18 to TRBJ1-5; D is uncertain. CDR3 size: 13 residues. Trimming took 3 bases from V and 0 from J, leaving 3 bases between them. Germline loops: CDR1 KGHSH, CDR2 LQKENI. CDR3 loop: CASSPYSNQPQHF. CDR3 in DNA: TGTGCCAGCTCACCTTATAGCAATCAGCCCCAGCATTTT.

In DNA, the CDR3 is TGTGCCAGCAGTTTATCGGGAAGAGGGACAGCTAGCAATCAGCCCCAGCATTTT. It translates to CASSLSGRGTASNQPQHF. The V and J genes are TRBV27 and TRBJ1-5; the match to TRBD1 covers 7 bases. V was clipped by 0 bases and J by 0 bases; unmatched bases: 8. Germline CDR1 reads MNHEY; CDR2 reads SMNVEV (reference sequence). This CDR3 has 18 residues.

The chain is built from TRBV6-5 and TRBJ1-6; 9 bases fit TRBD1. This CDR3 has 14 residues. With 6 bases clipped from V and 9 bases from J, the junction kept 6 bases outside the gene matches. CDR1 is MNHEY and CDR2 is SVGAGI in the germline V gene. The CDR3, as DNA: TGTGCCAGCAGGGGGACAGGGCGCGGTTCACCCCTCCACTTT. Its translation is CASRGTGRGSPLHF.

V gene TRBV30 combines with J gene TRBJ2-1; 11 positions agree with TRBD2. Trimming removed 0 bases from V and 10 bases from J; junction bases left unmatched: 2. Germline values: CDR1 GTSNPN, CDR2 SVGIG (reference sequence). The CDR3 covers 13 residues. DNA for the CDR3: TGTGCCTGGAGTGTAAGGACTAGCGGGGAGCAGTTCTTC. Its protein product is CAWSVRTSGEQFF.

The chain combines TRBV5-5 with TRBJ2-5; no clear D. The germline gives CDR1 SGHKS, CDR2 YYEKEE (reference sequence). This CDR3 region has 13 residues. V lost 1 base to trimming and J lost 4 bases, with 8 bases between them. The DNA of the CDR3 is TGTGCCAGCAGCTTGCTGACAATAGAGACCCAGTACTTC. Protein: CASSLLTIETQYF.

This chain uses TRBV6-1 with TRBJ2-7; D possibly corresponds to TRBD1 (6 bases). V dropped 8 bases and J dropped 3 bases, with 14 bases sitting between them. The CDR3 sequence is 13 residues long. Germline values: CDR1 MNHNS, CDR2 SASEGT. CDR3 bases: TGTGCCAGCCAAGAACAGGGCCTCTACGAGCAGTACTTC. It codes for CASQEQGLYEQYF.

This clone was recorded a few times. The gene calls are TRBV4-3 and TRBJ1-3, with a weak D call TRBD1 (5 bases). V gave up 0 bases and J gave up 1 base, with 10 bases separating them. This CDR3 has 16 amino acids. The germline CDR1 and CDR2 sequences are LGHNA and YSLEER. CDR3 sequence: CASSQDEGASGNTIYF. CDR3 DNA sequence: TGCGCCAGCAGCCAAGATGAAGGGGCTTCTGGAAACACCATATATTTT.

This clone was observed a handful of times. The chain combines TRBV4-2 with TRBJ2-2; 9 bases align to TRBD1. This CDR3 region has 16 residues. Germline trimming cut 2 bases from V and 3 bases from J; bases unmatched to any gene: 4. From germline, CDR1 is LGHNA and CDR2 YNFKEQ. This CDR3 reads CASSQNRGHDTGELFF. CDR3 coding DNA: TGTGCCAGCAGCCAAAACAGGGGGCACGACACCGGGGAGCTGTTTTTT.

The CDR3 region has the DNA TGTGCCAGCAGAAGGACCCAGGGGGGTGGGGACCAAGAGACCCAGTACTTC. Translation gives CASRRTQGGGDQETQYF. The rearrangement joins TRBV7-8 to TRBJ2-5; tentative D call: TRBD1 (7 bases). The CDR3 totals 17 residues. Trimming took 6 bases from V and 0 from J, leaving 20 bases between them. The germline V gene encodes CDR1 SGHVS and CDR2 FQNEAQ. The entire variable domain, with the rest obtained from reference TRBV7-8 and TRBJ2-5, is as follows: GAGVSQSPRYKVAKRGQDVALRCDPISGHVSLFWYQQALGQGPEFLTYFQNEAQLDKSGLPSDRFFAERPEGSVSTLKIQRTQQEDSAVYLCASRRTQGGGDQETQYFGPGTRLLVL.

This clone was observed once. The V and J genes are TRBV9 and TRBJ2-1; 8 bases agree with TRBD2. This CDR3 is 14 amino acids long. The V gene's germline CDR1 is SGDLS and CDR2 YYNGEE. The junction had 3 bases not matched to a gene; V was cut back by 3 bases and J by 4 bases. The CDR3 sequence: CASSAGGGYNEQFF. In DNA, the CDR3 is TGTGCCAGCAGCGCCGGGGGGGGTTACAATGAGCAGTTCTTC. The variable domain in full, completed from reference TRBV9 and TRBJ2-1, reads DSGVTQTPKHLITATGQRVTLRCSPRSGDLSVYWYQQSLDQGLQFLIQYYNGEERAKGNILERFSAQQFPDLHSELNLSSLELGDSALYFCASSAGGGYNEQFFGPGTRLTVL.

The V and J genes are TRBV7-8 and TRBJ2-7; 10 bases line up with TRBD1. CDR3 length equals 16 residues. CDR1 is SGHVS and CDR2 is FQNEAQ in the germline V gene. Unmatched junction bases numbered 6, after V lost 1 base and J lost 3 bases. DNA of the CDR3: TGTGCCAGCAGCTTAGGCGGGGGACAGGGGTACTACGAGCAGTACTTC. Amino acid sequence: CASSLGGGQGYYEQYF.